This T cell receptor (beta chain) was retrieved from a study of shared clonotypes between healthy human individuals. Each sorted subset replicate got 200 ng genomic DNA, tens of thousands of genomes. The repertoire was sequenced with immunoSEQ multiplex PCR; TCRdb's copy has only in-frame clones and lacks some. The sample lists some 2,400,000 clones, roughly 95% occurring once. Germline V gene sequence: CDR1 MNHNY, CDR2 SVGAGI (reference sequence). The CDR3 is 13 amino acids. The V and J ends lost 7 bases and 8 bases respectively, with 14 bases between them. This rearrangement joins TRBV6-6 to TRBJ1-4; D unresolved. This clonotype was sampled from a man between 18 and 35 years old in good health. What was sequenced was naive CD4+ T cells sorted from blood. Subset noted: CD45RA+ positively selected. CDR3 in DNA: TGTGCCAGCACCAAACCCCCTACAGAAAAACTGTTTTTT. Amino acids: CASTKPPTEKLFF.